Following are 12 T cell receptor beta chains from one sample sequenced in a study of identical twins. TCRdb used MiXCR to reprocess the 5' RACE reads, holding one entry per CDR3 protein. The data hold under 900,000 distinct CDR3 sequences, with about 12% observed a single time. This sample also belongs to another study, concerning yellow fever vaccine responses in identical twins.

The specimen was PBMCs. Receptor source: a woman under 30 in good health.

The chain uses TRBV21-1 and TRBJ2-2; the table's TRBD2 call for D was not verified on the DNA. TRBV21-1 is a recognized pseudogene. This CDR3 is 17 amino acids long. The DNA of the CDR3 is TGTGCCAGCAGCGGAAAACCCGGGACTGAGAACACCGGGGAGCTGTTTTTT. Translated: CASSGKPGTENTGELFF.

This clonotype has more than one count but fewer than ten. The rearrangement joins TRBV7-6 to TRBJ2-5; 10 bases agree with TRBD2. J gave up 2 bases and V 3 bases, and 3 bases lay outside the gene matches. CDR3 size: 15 residues. Germline V gene lookup returns CDR1 SGHVS and CDR2 FNYEAQ. In DNA, the CDR3 is TGTGCCAGCAGCTTTACTAGCGGGGCGCAAGAGACCCAGTACTTC. It yields the protein CASSFTSGAQETQYF.

The chain joins TRBV29-1 to TRBJ2-5; the D gene could be TRBD1 or TRBD2 (5 bases each). From germline, CDR1 is SQVTM and CDR2 ANQGSEA. The CDR3 is made up of 13 amino acids. V gave up 4 bases and J gave up 5 bases, with 14 bases separating them. DNA for the CDR3: TGCAGCGTTGTGAGTCGACAGCGGGAGACCCAGTACTTC. This encodes CSVVSRQRETQYF.

This clonotype has a count of ten or more. V and J are TRBV12-3 or TRBV12-4 and TRBJ2-5; 8 bases agree with TRBD2. Trimming took 10 bases from V and 4 from J; bases not matched to a gene: 5. The CDR3 covers 12 residues. The CDR3 loop is CATKRERETQYF. In DNA, the CDR3 is TGTGCCACTAAGCGGGAGAGAGAGACCCAGTACTTC.

This clonotype was counted at least ten times. The rearrangement links TRBV3-1 to TRBJ2-7; no clear D gene. This CDR3 comprises 13 residues. V was trimmed by 1 base and J by 4 bases, leaving 8 bases between them. The germline CDR1 and CDR2 sequences are LGHDT and YNNKEL (reference sequence). CDR3 region: CASSQGRGYEQYV. The DNA of the CDR3 is TGTGCCAGCAGCCAAGGGCGAGGATACGAGCAGTACGTC.

This clonotype was recorded at least ten times. The chain couples TRBV20-1 to TRBJ2-5; 10 bases agree with TRBD1. This CDR3 region has 14 residues. Trimming cost V 5 bases and J 2 bases; bases outside gene matches: 5. The V gene's germline CDR1 is DFQATT and CDR2 SNEGSKA (reference sequence). CDR3 protein: CSAPDRGSQETQYF. The CDR3 nucleotides are TGCAGTGCTCCGGACAGGGGGAGTCAAGAGACCCAGTACTTC.

V usage is TRBV28 and J usage is TRBJ1-2, with unresolved D. Trimming shortened V by 2 bases and J by 3 bases, and 10 bases separated the two germline ends. The length of the CDR3 is 14 residues. Germline loops: CDR1 MDHEN, CDR2 SYDVKM. The CDR3 nucleotides read TGTGCCAGCAGTTTAAACAGTCTGGACTATGGCTACACCTTC. It translates to CASSLNSLDYGYTF.

In this sample, this clonotype turned up a few times. The V and J genes are TRBV5-6 and TRBJ2-4, with TRBD2 matching over 8 bases. The V segment lost 6 bases and the J segment 7 bases; nucleotides outside the gene matches: 9. This CDR3 contains 14 residues. Germline V gene sequence: CDR1 SGHDT, CDR2 YYEEEE. CDR3 loop: CASTRRGGENIQYF. The CDR3 region has the DNA TGTGCCAGCACCCGACGGGGGGGAGAGAACATTCAGTACTTC.

This clonotype came up a few times. The rearrangement links TRBV20-1 to TRBJ2-7; the match to TRBD2 covers 8 bases. The trim removed 3 bases at V and 3 bases at J, leaving 13 bases unmatched. CDR1 is DFQATT and CDR2 is SNEGSKA in the germline V gene (reference sequence). There are 16 residues in the CDR3. CDR3 coding DNA: TGCAGTGCTAGCAGGGGAGGTTGGCGGGAGGTCTACGAGCAGTACGTC. Its protein product is CSASRGGWREVYEQYV.

This clonotype has a handful of counts. This chain uses TRBV6-5 with TRBJ1-5, with 7 bases lining up with TRBD1. J was trimmed by 2 bases and V by 0 bases; bases with no gene match: 7. Germline CDR1 and CDR2: MNHEY and SVGAGI. This CDR3 spans 17 amino acids. CDR3 in amino acids: CASSYSGLTGGNQPQHF. DNA for the CDR3: TGTGCCAGCAGTTACTCAGGCCTCACAGGGGGCAATCAGCCCCAGCATTTT.

The chain combines TRBV6-5 with TRBJ2-3; unclear D gene. The ends were cut back, 6 bases at V and 1 base at J, with 14 bases in the middle. This CDR3 spans 15 amino acids. Germline values: CDR1 MNHEY, CDR2 SVGAGI. The CDR3 nucleotides read TGTGCCAGCAGATATGGCGTGGTAGGCACAGATACGCAGTATTTT. Translating it yields CASRYGVVGTDTQYF.

This clonotype was seen only a few times. A read error may account for a junction end that differs from germline. The chain uses TRBV12-3 or TRBV12-4 and TRBJ1-1; a weak D match, TRBD1 (5 bases). The CDR3 is 11 residues long. CDR3 loop: CASSLAYRGSF. The CDR3 DNA is TGTGCCAGCAGTTTAGCGTATAGGGGATCTTTT.